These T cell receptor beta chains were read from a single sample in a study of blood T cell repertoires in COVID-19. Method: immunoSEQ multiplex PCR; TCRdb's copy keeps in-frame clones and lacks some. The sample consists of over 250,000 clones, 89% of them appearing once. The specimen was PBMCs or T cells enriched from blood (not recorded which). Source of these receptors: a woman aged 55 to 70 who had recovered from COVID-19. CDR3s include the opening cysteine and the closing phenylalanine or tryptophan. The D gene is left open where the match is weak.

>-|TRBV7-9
CASSSTLNSPLHF
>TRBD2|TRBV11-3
CASRATSGSFNEQFF
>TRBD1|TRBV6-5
CASSSGGGNQPQHF
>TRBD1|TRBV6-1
CASSEASQGGTGDYGSNQPQHF
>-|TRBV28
CASSARTADYGYTF
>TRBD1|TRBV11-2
CASSLRQGVDEQYF
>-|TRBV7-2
CASSLERYYEQYF
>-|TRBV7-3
CASSLILGDNSNQPQHF
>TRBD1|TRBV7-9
CASSTDRALMYEQYF
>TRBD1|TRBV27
CASSSQDRVYGYTF
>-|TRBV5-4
CASSQQSGFTDTQYF
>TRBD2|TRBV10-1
CASRRSGRGEEQYF
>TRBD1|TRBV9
CASSPTGQGPYEQYF
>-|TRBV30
CAWKQSSYEQYF
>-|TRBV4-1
CASSQVSGVTYEQYF
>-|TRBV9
CASSVGAYNEQFF
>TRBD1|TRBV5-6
CASSGGQGFGGYTF
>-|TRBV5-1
CASSLGTQNSPLHF
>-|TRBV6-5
CASSQQGYGTEAFF
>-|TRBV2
CATSSGGLSTDTQYF
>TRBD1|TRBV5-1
CASSLAGQGGYGYTF
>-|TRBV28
CASSAKREYYGYTF
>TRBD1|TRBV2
CASVGTGQETQYF
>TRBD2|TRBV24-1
CATSAEGSGGYNEQFF
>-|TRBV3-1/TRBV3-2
CASSQGLVPTYEQYF
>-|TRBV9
CASSVGGFGVDLYEQYF
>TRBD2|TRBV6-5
CASMGLAGVTGELFF
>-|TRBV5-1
CASSPGKGNTEAFF
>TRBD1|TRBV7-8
CASSKTGDHSNQPQHF
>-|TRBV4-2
CASSPSGQGYGYTF
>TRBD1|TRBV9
CASSALGQGVWNEQFF
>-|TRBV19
CASRPGTGDHREQFF
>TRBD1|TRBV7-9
CASSLGGQGDYGYTF
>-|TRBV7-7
CASSPWGPGGDEQFF
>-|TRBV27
CASAGYGNEQFF
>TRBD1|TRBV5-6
CASSKTGVRYEQYF
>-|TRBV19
CASSIIRQPQHF
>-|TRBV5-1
CASSLGVNTEAFF
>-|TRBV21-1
CATIYILAGHTDTQYF
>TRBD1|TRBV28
CASSSRQGTTEAFF
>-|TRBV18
CASSPTRKKEGWVTYGYTF
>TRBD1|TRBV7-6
CASSLRTGEFDEQFF
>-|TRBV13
CASSRRFWAGNGAFF
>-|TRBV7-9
CASSLGGGGNQPQHF
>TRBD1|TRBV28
CASSPGQVNQPQHF
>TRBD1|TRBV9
CASSVGTGLRQETQYF
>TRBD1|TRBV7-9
CASSSTTGFVRDNEQFF
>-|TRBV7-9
CASSPGSTEAFF
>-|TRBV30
CAWSSPARQHGPQHF
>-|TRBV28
CASSFSRGHRPQHF
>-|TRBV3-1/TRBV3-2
CASSPGGYEQYF
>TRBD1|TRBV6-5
CASSRQGGEQYF
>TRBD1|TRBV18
CASSPPSTGGNTIYF
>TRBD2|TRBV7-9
CASSLGGSSDTQYF
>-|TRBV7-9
CASSLQEGGYGYTF
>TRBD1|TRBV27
CASRQGRNGYTF